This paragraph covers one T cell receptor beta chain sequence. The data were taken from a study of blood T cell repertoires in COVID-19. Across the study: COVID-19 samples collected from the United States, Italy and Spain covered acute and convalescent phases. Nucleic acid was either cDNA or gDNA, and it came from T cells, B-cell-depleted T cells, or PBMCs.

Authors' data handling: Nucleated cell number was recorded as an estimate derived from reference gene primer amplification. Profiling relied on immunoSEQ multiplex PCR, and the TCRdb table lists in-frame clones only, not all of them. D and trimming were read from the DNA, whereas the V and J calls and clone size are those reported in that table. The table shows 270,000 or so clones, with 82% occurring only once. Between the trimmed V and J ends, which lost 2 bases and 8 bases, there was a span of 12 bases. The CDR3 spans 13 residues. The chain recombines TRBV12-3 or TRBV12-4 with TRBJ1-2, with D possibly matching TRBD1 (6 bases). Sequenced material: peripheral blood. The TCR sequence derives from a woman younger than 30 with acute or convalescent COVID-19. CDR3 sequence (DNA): TGTGCCAGCAGTTTAATCTGGGGGCGCGGCTACACCTTC. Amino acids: CASSLIWGRGYTF.